The rows below give T cell receptor beta chains drawn from one sample of a study of breast tumors, draining lymph nodes, adjacent tissues. TCRdb independently ran MiXCR on the multiplex PCR reads; one entry per CDR3 protein. The table lists 20,000 to 30,000 distinct CDR3 sequences, roughly 20% of them singletons. The specimen was breast tumor tissue. Receptors were obtained from a female donor with breast cancer. Some clones in this sample may be carry-over from other donors' samples. The CDR3 runs from the conserved cysteine through the conserved F or W. Each record gives: D gene, V gene, J gene, clone size, CDR3 protein, CDR3 DNA. D genes are given only for firm matches. Expanded clones are given a class, and other clones once, few, many or no size at all.

TRBD1	TRBV24-1	TRBJ2-5	many	CATSGTGGLQETQYF	TGTGCCACCAGTGGTACAGGGGGCTTGCAAGAGACCCAGTACTTC
NA	TRBV30	TRBJ2-3	many	CAWNPPGGSTDTQYF	TGTGCCTGGAACCCCCCAGGTGGGAGCACAGATACGCAGTATTTT
NA	TRBV28	TRBJ2-7	many	CASSFPSRGSYEQYF	TGTGCCAGCAGTTTCCCCTCGCGGGGATCCTACGAGCAGTACTTC
NA	TRBV28	TRBJ1-2	many	CASNNPLGSGYTF	TGTGCCAGCAACAATCCCTTGGGCTCCGGCTACACCTTC
NA	TRBV20-1	TRBJ1-3	many	CSASRQSSGNTIYF	TGCAGTGCTTCCCGACAGAGCTCTGGAAACACCATATATTTT
TRBD2	TRBV20-1	TRBJ2-5	NA	CSARGGQRGVSETQYF	TGCAGTGCTAGAGGAGGGCAGCGGGGGGTTTCAGAGACCCAGTACTTC
NA	TRBV7-2	TRBJ1-1	NA	CASSLELRGSGTEAFF	TGTGCCAGCAGCTTAGAGTTACGGGGAAGTGGCACTGAAGCTTTCTTT
TRBD1	TRBV19	TRBJ1-5	many	CASISDRDSNQPQHF	TGTGCCAGTATCTCGGACAGGGATAGCAATCAGCCCCAGCATTTT
TRBD1	TRBV10-3	TRBJ1-5	NA	CAINNDRGLQPQHF	TGTGCCATCAACAACGACAGGGGGCTTCAGCCCCAGCATTTT
TRBD1	TRBV19	TRBJ1-2	many	CASRRTGTATNYGYTF	TGTGCCAGTAGAAGAACCGGGACAGCTACTAACTATGGCTACACCTTC
TRBD2	TRBV6-2/TRBV6-3	TRBJ2-1	many	CASSYRTSGDNEQFF	TGTGCCAGCAGTTACCGGACTAGCGGGGACAATGAGCAGTTCTTC
NA	TRBV15	TRBJ2-3	many	CATSATAGGQYF	TGTGCCACCAGCGCCACAGCCGGGGGTCAGTATTTT
NA	TRBV20-1	TRBJ1-3	NA	CSAEDPWTGNTIYF	TGCAGTGCGGAGGACCCATGGACGGGAAACACCATATATTTT
NA	TRBV20-1	TRBJ2-5	many	CSARRAGLQETQYF	TGCAGTGCCCGTAGGGCAGGACTCCAAGAGACCCAGTACTTC
NA	TRBV10-3	TRBJ1-4	many	CAIRGSLNEKLFF	TGTGCCATCAGGGGCAGCCTTAATGAAAAACTGTTTTTT
TRBD1	TRBV20-1	TRBJ2-1	NA	CSALSSSGTGDQFF	TGCAGTGCTTTAAGCTCATCCGGGACAGGGGACCAGTTCTTC
NA	TRBV6-5	TRBJ2-1	many	CASSYSWGLGEQFF	TGTGCCAGCAGTTACTCTTGGGGGTTGGGTGAGCAGTTCTTC
NA	TRBV30	TRBJ2-5	NA	CAWSKKQGLGETRYF	TGTGCCTGGAGCAAAAAACAGGGCTTGGGCGAGACCCGGTACTTC
NA	TRBV13	TRBJ2-1	many	CASSPSFHEQFF	TGTGCCAGCAGCCCCTCGTTCCATGAGCAGTTCTTC
NA	TRBV20-1	TRBJ1-2	many	CSATLGGLYGYTF	TGCAGTGCTACCCTCGGGGGCTTGTATGGCTACACCTTC
NA	TRBV6-5	TRBJ2-1	few	CASSYRPGFNEQFF	TGTGCCAGCAGTTACCGACCAGGATTCAATGAGCAGTTCTTC
NA	TRBV6-5	TRBJ2-2	many	CASSPEGWYWDTGELFF	TGTGCCAGCAGTCCAGAGGGCTGGTACTGGGACACCGGGGAGCTGTTTTTT
TRBD2	TRBV20-1	TRBJ2-1	many	CSATSGSIHEQFF	TGCAGTGCAACTAGCGGGAGCATCCATGAGCAGTTCTTC
NA	TRBV7-7	TRBJ2-5	many	CASSPRIGVSETQYF	TGTGCTAGCAGCCCCAGAATTGGGGTATCGGAGACCCAGTACTTC
NA	TRBV6-1	TRBJ1-6	NA	CASSERHGYSNSLLHF	TGTGCCAGCAGTGAACGACACGGATATTCAAATTCACTCCTCCACTTT
NA	TRBV28	TRBJ1-2	many	CASSMDPLYLYGYTF	TGTGCCAGCAGTATGGACCCGCTTTACCTATATGGCTACACCTTC
NA	TRBV6-5	TRBJ1-4	many	CASSTGTAYPSEKLFF	TGTGCCAGCAGCACCGGGACCGCTTATCCATCTGAAAAACTGTTTTTT
NA	TRBV11-2	TRBJ1-6	many	CASSFIRGAGRNSPLHF	TGTGCCAGCAGCTTTATCCGGGGGGCAGGGAGGAATTCACCCCTCCACTTT
NA	TRBV7-3	TRBJ2-7	NA	CATSQRGGGYYEQYF	TGTGCCACCAGCCAGAGGGGAGGTGGATACTACGAGCAGTACTTC
NA	TRBV5-1	TRBJ2-3	many	CASSLSGGVSTDTQYF	TGCGCCAGCAGCTTGAGTGGTGGGGTAAGCACAGATACGCAGTATTTT
NA	TRBV19	TRBJ1-4	many	CASSIRGSNEKLFF	TGTGCCAGTAGTATTCGGGGGTCGAATGAAAAACTGTTTTTT
TRBD2	TRBV4-1	TRBJ2-7	few	CASSQGPRAGGSCEQYF	TGCGCCAGCAGCCAAGGCCCCCGGGCGGGAGGTTCCTGCGAGCAGTACTTC
NA	TRBV15	TRBJ2-7	many	CATSRNRDYEQYF	TGTGCCACCAGCAGGAATAGAGACTACGAGCAGTACTTC
TRBD1	TRBV14	TRBJ1-2	NA	CASSQDLRQGEGGYTF	TGTGCCAGCAGCCAAGACCTAAGACAGGGGGAAGGTGGCTACACCTTC
NA	TRBV27	TRBJ2-4	NA	CASQEDSNIQYF	TGTGCCTCCCAGGAGGACAGTAACATTCAGTACTTC
TRBD1	TRBV12-3/TRBV12-4	TRBJ2-5	many	CASSRGQGVQETQYF	TGTGCCAGCAGCAGGGGACAGGGGGTCCAAGAGACCCAGTACTTC
TRBD2	TRBV4-2	TRBJ2-2	many	CASSPTSGILVGELFF	TGTGCCAGCAGCCCCACTAGCGGGATACTGGTCGGGGAGCTGTTTTTT
TRBD1	TRBV5-6	TRBJ2-7	many	CASSFGTGIKEQYF	TGTGCCAGCAGCTTCGGGACAGGTATCAAAGAGCAGTACTTC
NA	TRBV5-1	TRBJ2-5	many	CASSFAGLQETQYF	TGCGCCAGCAGCTTCGCGGGGCTCCAAGAGACCCAGTACTTC
NA	TRBV20-1	TRBJ1-5	medium-sized	CSASPTLWPQHF	TGCAGTGCTTCTCCAACGCTTTGGCCCCAGCATTTT
NA	TRBV20-1	TRBJ2-1	once	CSAQRPPGGEQFF	TGCAGTGCTCAGAGGCCCCCAGGCGGGGAGCAGTTCTTC
NA	TRBV7-8	TRBJ1-5	NA	CASSLGGSGSYNEQPQHF	TGTGCCAGCAGCTTAGGAGGTAGCGGGAGCTACAATGAGCAGCCCCAGCATTTT
NA	TRBV15	TRBJ1-5	medium-sized	CATSTRENQPQHF	TGTGCCACCAGCACCCGGGAAAATCAGCCCCAGCATTTT
TRBD2	TRBV28	TRBJ2-7	many	CASRAPASGPEEQYF	TGTGCCAGCAGAGCCCCGGCTAGCGGGCCGGAGGAGCAGTACTTC
TRBD2	TRBV7-9	TRBJ2-1	medium-sized	CASSLYGAGGSYNEQFF	TGTGCCAGCAGCTTATATGGTGCGGGAGGTTCCTACAATGAGCAGTTCTTC
NA	TRBV9	TRBJ2-1	medium-sized	CASSEGDWPIYNEQFF	TGTGCCAGCAGCGAGGGGGATTGGCCGATCTACAATGAGCAGTTCTTC
NA	TRBV19	TRBJ2-3	many	CASTEGRTDTQYF	TGTGCCAGTACGGAGGGGAGAACAGATACGCAGTATTTT
NA	TRBV5-5	TRBJ1-2	many	CASSTFTGAGGYTF	TGTGCCAGCAGCACGTTTACCGGGGCGGGGGGCTACACCTTC
TRBD2	TRBV2	TRBJ2-5	many	CASSERAGGPQETQYF	TGTGCCAGCAGTGAAAGAGCGGGAGGCCCCCAAGAGACCCAGTACTTC
TRBD2	TRBV6-1	TRBJ2-1	many	CASSPWTSGNEQFF	TGTGCCAGCAGTCCTTGGACTAGCGGGAATGAGCAGTTCTTC